This T cell receptor (beta chain) came from a study of human T cells and chemical hapten exposure. Study-wide context: Donors were sensitized with 2% DPC on the upper inner arm. General study results and limits: It was expanded TCRs that formed significantly more large CDR3 similarity clusters than controls did. Positively correlated with patch test score were the counts of PT1 expanded TCRs. Donors in the study had alopecia, meaning their immune response may differ from healthy people's.

Specified time point: patch test 1, 2 weeks after DPC sensitization. The treatment here: therapeutic diphenylcyclopropenone sensitization with weekly scalp DPC. TCRdb reanalysed the RACE reads using MiXCR and keeps one entry per CDR3 protein. This sample has 74,000 or so distinct CDR3 sequences, with 9% to 12% found just once. This clonotype was observed many times. What it recognizes is unknown. The material sequenced was whole blood, taken in connection with sensitization to the hapten diphenylcyclopropenone (DPC). This TCR came from a woman aged 50 to 65 with alopecia areata. Some clones in this sample may be carry-over from other donors' samples.

The CDR3 region has the DNA TGTGCCAGTAGTATACCCCGGGGTTCAAATCAGCCCCAGCATTTT. Residues: CASSIPRGSNQPQHF. The rearrangement joins TRBV19 to TRBJ1-5; unclear D gene. CDR1 is LNHDA, CDR2 SQIVND, per germline (reference sequence). The length of the CDR3 is 15 residues. Deletions cut 2 bases from V and 4 bases from J, with 12 bases between. Together with reference TRBV19 and TRBJ1-5, the CDR3 gives the full variable domain: DGGITQSPKYLFRKEGQNVTLSCEQNLNHDAMYWYRQDPGQGLRLIYYSQIVNDFQKGDIAEGYSVSREKKESFPLTVTSAQKNPTAFYLCASSIPRGSNQPQHFGDGTRLSIL.